This T cell receptor beta chain originates from a study of cytomegalovirus exposure and HLA in healthy donors. Overall study: Findings of an earlier analysis included around 120 million unique TCR beta sequences from some 190 million T cells.

The CDR3 sequence is 14 residues long. V shed 8 bases and J shed 6 bases, with 17 bases lying between them. Germline V gene lookup returns CDR1 KGHSH and CDR2 LQKENI. The study ran its PCR with 60 Vbeta and 13 Jbeta primers. Repertoires were generated with immunoSEQ multiplex PCR, while TCRdb's copy carries only in-frame clones and drops some. Of 150,000 or so clones in the sample, approximately 74% are singletons; the top ten hold around 4%. Input material: PBMCs. The receptor was isolated from a man between 18 and 29 years old in good health and CMV-seropositive. The chain combines TRBV18 with TRBJ2-1; tentatively, D is TRBD1 (7 bases). The CDR3 here is CASTKGAGGNEQFF. CDR3 nucleotides: TGTGCCAGCACAAAGGGGGCCGGGGGCAATGAGCAGTTCTTC.